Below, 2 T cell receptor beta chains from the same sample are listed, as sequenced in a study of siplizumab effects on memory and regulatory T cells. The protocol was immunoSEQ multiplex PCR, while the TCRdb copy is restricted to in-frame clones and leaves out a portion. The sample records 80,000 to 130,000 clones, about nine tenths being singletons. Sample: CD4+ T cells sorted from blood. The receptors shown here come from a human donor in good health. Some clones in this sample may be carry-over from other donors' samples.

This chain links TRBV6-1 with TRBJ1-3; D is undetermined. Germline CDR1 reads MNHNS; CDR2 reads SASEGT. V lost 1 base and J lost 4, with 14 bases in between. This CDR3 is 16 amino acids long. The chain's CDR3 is CASSEEVGAGGNTIYF. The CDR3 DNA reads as TGTGCCAGCAGTGAAGAGGTGGGAGCTGGCGGAAACACCATATATTTT.

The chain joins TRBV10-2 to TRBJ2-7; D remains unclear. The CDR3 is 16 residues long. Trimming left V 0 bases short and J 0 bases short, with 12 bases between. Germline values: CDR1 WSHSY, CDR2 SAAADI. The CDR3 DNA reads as TGCGCCAGCAGTGAGTCTCGGGCAGAACGCTCCTACGAGCAGTACTTC. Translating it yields CASSESRAERSYEQYF.